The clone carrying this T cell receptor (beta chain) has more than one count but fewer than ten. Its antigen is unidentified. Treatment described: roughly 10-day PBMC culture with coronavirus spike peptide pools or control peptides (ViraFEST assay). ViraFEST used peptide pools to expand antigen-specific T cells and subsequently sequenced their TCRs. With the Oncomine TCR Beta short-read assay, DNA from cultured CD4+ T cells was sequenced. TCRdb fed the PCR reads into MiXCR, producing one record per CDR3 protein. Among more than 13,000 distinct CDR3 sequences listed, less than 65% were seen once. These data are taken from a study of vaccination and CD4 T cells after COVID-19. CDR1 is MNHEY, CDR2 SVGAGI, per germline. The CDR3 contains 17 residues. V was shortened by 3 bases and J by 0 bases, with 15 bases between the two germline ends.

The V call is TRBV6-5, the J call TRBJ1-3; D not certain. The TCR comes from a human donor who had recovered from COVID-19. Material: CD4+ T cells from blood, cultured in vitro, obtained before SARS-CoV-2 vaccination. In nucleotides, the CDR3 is TGTGCCAGCAGTTATTATCCCGACGGGAGCTCTGGAAACACCATATATTTT. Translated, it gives CASSYYPDGSSGNTIYF.